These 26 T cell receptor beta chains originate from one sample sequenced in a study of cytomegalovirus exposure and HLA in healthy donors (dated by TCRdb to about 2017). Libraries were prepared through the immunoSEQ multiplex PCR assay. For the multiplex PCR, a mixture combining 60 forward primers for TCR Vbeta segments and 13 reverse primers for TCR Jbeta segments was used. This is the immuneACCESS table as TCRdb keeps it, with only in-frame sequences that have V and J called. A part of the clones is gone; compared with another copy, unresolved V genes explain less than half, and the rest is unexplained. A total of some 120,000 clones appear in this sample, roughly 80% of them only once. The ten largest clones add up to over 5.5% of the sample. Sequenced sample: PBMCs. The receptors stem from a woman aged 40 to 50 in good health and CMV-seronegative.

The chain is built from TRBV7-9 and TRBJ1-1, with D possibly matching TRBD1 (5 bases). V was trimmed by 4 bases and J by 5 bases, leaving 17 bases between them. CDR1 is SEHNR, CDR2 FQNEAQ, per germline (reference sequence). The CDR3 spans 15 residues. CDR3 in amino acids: CASSSPGGSGTEAFF. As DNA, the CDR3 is TGTGCCAGCAGCTCACCCGGGGGAAGTGGGACTGAAGCTTTCTTT.

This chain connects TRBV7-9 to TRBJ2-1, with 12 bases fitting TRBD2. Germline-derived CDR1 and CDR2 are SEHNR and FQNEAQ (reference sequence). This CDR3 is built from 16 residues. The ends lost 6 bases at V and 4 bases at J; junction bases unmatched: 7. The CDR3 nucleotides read TGTGCCAGCAGGGATCTAGCGGGAGGGCCATACAATGAGCAGTTCTTC. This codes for CASRDLAGGPYNEQFF. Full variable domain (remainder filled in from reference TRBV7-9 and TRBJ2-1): DTGVSQNPRHKITKRGQNVTFRCDPISEHNRLYWYRQTLGQGPEFLTYFQNEAQLEKSRLLSDRFSAERPKGSFSTLEIQRTEQGDSAMYLCASRDLAGGPYNEQFFGPGTRLTVL.

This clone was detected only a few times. In DNA form, the CDR3 reads TGTGCCAGCAGTGGTCAAAACGGGGCAACTAATGAAAAACTGTTTTTT. As protein: CASSGQNGATNEKLFF. The V call is TRBV6-1, the J call TRBJ1-4, with D unresolved. Germline CDR1 and CDR2: MNHNS and SASEGT. V was trimmed by 4 bases and J by 0 bases, leaving 12 bases between them. The CDR3 is 16 residues long.

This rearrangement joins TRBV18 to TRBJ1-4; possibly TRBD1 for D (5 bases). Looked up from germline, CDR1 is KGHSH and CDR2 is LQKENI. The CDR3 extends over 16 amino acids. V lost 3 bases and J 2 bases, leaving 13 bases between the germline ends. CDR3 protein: CASSPPRTPTNEKLFF. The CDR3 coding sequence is TGTGCCAGCTCACCTCCACGGACACCGACTAATGAAAAACTGTTTTTT.

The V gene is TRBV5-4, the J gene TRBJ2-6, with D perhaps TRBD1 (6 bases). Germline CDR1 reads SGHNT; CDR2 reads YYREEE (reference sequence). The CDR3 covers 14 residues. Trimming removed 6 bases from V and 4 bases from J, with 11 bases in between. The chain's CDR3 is CASTHRAGANVLTF. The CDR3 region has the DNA TGTGCCAGCACCCACAGGGCAGGGGCCAACGTCCTGACTTTC.

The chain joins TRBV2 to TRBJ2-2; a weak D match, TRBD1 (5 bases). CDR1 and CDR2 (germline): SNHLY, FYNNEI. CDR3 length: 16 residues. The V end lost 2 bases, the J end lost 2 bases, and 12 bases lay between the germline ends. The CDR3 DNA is TGTGCCAGCAGTGAAAACGGCAGGGTAAACACCGGGGAGCTGTTTTTT. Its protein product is CASSENGRVNTGELFF.

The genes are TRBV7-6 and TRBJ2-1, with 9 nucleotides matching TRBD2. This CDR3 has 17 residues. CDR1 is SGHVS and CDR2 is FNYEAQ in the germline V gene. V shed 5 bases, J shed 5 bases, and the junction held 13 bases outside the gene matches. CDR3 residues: CASSGRRPLAGNNEQFF. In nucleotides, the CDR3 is TGTGCCAGCAGCGGAAGACGTCCGCTAGCGGGGAACAATGAGCAGTTCTTC.

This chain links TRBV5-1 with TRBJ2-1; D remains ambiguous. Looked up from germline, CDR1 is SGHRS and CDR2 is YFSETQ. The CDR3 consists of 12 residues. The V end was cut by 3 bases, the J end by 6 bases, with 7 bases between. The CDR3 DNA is TGCGCCAGCAGCTGGAGTGGCAATGAGCAGTTCTTC. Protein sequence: CASSWSGNEQFF.

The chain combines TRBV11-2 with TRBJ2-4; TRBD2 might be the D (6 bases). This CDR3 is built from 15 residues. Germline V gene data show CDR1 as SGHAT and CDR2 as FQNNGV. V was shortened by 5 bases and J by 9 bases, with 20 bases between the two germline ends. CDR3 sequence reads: CASSDGTLPLLIQYF. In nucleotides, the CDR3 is TGTGCCAGCAGCGACGGGACTCTCCCCCTCCTCATTCAGTACTTC.

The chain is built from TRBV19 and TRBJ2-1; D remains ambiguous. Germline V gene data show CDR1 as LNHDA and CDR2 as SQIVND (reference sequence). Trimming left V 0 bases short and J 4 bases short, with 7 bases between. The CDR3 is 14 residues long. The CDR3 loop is CASSIDSGYNEQFF. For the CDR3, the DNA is TGTGCCAGTAGTATAGATTCCGGGTACAATGAGCAGTTCTTC.

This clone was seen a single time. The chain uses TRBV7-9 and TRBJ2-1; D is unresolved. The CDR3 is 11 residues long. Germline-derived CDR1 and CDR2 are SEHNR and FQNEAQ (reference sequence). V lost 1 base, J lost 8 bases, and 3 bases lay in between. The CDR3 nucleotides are TGTGCCAGCAGCTTAGTAGATGAGCAGTTCTTC. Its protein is CASSLVDEQFF.

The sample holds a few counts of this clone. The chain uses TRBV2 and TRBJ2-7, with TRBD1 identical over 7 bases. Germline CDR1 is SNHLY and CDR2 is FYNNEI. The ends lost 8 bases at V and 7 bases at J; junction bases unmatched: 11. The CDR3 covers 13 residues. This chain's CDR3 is CASEGQVTAEQYF. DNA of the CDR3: TGTGCCAGCGAAGGACAGGTGACCGCTGAGCAGTACTTC.

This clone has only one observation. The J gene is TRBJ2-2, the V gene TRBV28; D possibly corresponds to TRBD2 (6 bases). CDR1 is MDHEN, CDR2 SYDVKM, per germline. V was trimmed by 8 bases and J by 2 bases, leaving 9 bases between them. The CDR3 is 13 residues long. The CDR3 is CASGRDNTGELFF. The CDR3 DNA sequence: TGTGCCAGCGGGCGGGATAACACCGGGGAGCTGTTTTTT.

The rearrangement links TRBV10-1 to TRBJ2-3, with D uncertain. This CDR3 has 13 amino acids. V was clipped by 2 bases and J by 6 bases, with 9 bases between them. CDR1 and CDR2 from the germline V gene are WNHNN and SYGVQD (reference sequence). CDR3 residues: CASSEQVSDTQYF. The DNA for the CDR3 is TGCGCCAGCAGTGAGCAGGTGTCGGATACGCAGTATTTT.

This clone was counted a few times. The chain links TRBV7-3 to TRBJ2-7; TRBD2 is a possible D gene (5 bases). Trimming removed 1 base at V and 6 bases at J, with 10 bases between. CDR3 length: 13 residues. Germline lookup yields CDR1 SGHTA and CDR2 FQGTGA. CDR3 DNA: TGTGCCAGCAGCTTAAATGAGGGATCCGAGCAGTACTTC. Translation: CASSLNEGSEQYF. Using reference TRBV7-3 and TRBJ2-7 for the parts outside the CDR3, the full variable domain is GAGVSQTPSNKVTEKGKYVELRCDPISGHTALYWYRQSLGQGPEFLIYFQGTGAADDSGLPNDRFFAVRPEGSVSTLKIQRTERGDSAVYLCASSLNEGSEQYFGPGTRLTVT.

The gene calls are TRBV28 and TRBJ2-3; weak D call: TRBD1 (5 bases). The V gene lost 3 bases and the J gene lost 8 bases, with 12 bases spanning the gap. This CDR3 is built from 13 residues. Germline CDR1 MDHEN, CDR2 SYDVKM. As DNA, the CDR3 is TGTGCCAGCAGTTTTTTCAGGGCTGGTACGCAGTATTTT. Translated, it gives CASSFFRAGTQYF.

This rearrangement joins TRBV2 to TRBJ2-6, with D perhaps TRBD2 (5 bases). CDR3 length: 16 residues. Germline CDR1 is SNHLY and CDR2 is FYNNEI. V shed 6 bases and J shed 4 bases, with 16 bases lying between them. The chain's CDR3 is CASRLSLRRGANVLTF. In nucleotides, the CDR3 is TGTGCCAGCAGGCTCAGCCTCCGGAGGGGGGCCAACGTCCTGACTTTC.

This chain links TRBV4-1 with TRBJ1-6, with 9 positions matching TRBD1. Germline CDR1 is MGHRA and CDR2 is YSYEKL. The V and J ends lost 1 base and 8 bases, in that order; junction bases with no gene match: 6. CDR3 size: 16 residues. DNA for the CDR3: TGCGCCAGCAGCCAAGGAGTGACAGGGGGAGATTCACCCCTCCACTTT. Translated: CASSQGVTGGDSPLHF.

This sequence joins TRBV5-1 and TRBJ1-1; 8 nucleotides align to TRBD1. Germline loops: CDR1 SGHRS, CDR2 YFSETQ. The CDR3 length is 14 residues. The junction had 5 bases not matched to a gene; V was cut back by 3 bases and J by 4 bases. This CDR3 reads CASSSSTGGTEAFF. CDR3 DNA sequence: TGCGCCAGCAGCTCCTCTACAGGGGGCACTGAAGCTTTCTTT.

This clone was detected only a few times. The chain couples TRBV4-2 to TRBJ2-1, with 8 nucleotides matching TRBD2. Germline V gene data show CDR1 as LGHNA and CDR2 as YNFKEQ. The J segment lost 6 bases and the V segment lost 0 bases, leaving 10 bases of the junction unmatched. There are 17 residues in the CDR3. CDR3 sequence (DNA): TGTGCCAGCAGCCAAGAGATATCCAGCGGGAGTCCCAATGAGCAGTTCTTC. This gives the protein CASSQEISSGSPNEQFF.

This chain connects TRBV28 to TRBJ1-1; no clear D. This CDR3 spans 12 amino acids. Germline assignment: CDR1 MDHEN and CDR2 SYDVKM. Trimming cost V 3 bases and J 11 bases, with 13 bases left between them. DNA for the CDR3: TGTGCCAGCAGTTTCTCGAACGGGTTCGCTTTCTTT. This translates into CASSFSNGFAFF.

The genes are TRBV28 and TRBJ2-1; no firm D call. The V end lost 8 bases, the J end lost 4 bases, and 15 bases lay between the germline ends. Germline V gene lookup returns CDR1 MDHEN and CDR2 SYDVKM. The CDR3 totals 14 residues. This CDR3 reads CASSPGWVYNEQFF. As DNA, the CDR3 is TGTGCCAGCTCCCCCGGGTGGGTATACAATGAGCAGTTCTTC.

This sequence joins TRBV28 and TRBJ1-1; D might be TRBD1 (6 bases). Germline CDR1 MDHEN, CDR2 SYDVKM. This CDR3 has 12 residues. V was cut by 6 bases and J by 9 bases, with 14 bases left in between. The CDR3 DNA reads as TGTGCCAGCAGGCCCACAGGGACTAAAGCTTTCTTT. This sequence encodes CASRPTGTKAFF.

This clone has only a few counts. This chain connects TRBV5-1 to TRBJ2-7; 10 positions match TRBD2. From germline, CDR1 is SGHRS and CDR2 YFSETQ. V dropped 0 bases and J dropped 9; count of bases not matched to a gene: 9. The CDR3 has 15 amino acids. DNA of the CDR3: TGCGCCAGCAGCTTGGGAGGTCTAGCGGGAGTTGTGCAGTACTTC. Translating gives CASSLGGLAGVVQYF.

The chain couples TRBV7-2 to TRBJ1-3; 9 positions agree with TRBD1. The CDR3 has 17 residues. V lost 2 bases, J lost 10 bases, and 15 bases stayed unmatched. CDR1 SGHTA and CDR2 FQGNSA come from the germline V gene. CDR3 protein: CASSLFGSGQGRETIYF. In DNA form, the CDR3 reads TGTGCCAGCAGCTTATTCGGGTCCGGACAGGGGAGGGAAACCATATATTTT.

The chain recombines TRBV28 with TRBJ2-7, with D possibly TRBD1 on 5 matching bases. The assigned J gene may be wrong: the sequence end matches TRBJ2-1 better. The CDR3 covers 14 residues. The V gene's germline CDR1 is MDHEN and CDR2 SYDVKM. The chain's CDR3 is CASRSTGPVYEQFF. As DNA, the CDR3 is TGTGCCAGCAGAAGCACAGGCCCCGTCTACGAGCAGTTCTTC.